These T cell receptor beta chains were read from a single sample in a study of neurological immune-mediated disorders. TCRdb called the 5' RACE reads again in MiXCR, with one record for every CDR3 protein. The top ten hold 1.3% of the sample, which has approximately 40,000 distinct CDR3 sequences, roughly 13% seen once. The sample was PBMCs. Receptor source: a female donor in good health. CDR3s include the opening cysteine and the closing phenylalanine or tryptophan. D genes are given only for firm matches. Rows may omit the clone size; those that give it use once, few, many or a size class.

DNA: TGTGCCAGCAGTGAGCGGTCAGGGCCTTGGGAGCAGTACTTC
CDR3: CASSERSGPWEQYF
size: NA
V: TRBV2
D: NA
J: TRBJ2-7

DNA: TGTGCCAGCAGCCCAAGGTCCCTCTGGGCCAACGTCCTGACTTTC
CDR3: CASSPRSLWANVLTF
size: many
V: TRBV11-2
D: NA
J: TRBJ2-6

DNA: TGTGCCAGCAGTCCCCCACGGACAGGGGGCGCTGGGGCCAACGTCCTGACTTTC
CDR3: CASSPPRTGGAGANVLTF
size: many
V: TRBV12-3/TRBV12-4
D: TRBD1
J: TRBJ2-6

DNA: TGCAGCGTTGTTTCGGGGCAGGCTTTCTTT
CDR3: CSVVSGQAFF
size: many
V: TRBV29-1
D: NA
J: TRBJ1-1

DNA: TGTGCCAGCAGCCAAGATTCGAGGAAGAACACTGAAGCTTTCTTT
CDR3: CASSQDSRKNTEAFF
size: many
V: TRBV3-1
D: NA
J: TRBJ1-1

DNA: TGTGCCAGCAGTTTGCAGGGTTGGGGCTACACCTTC
CDR3: CASSLQGWGYTF
size: many
V: TRBV12-3/TRBV12-4
D: NA
J: TRBJ1-2

DNA: TGCGCCAGCAGCGAACAGGGGAAAAACTACAATGAGCAGTTCTTC
CDR3: CASSEQGKNYNEQFF
size: many
V: TRBV5-1
D: TRBD1
J: TRBJ2-1

DNA: TGCGCCAGCAGCTTGACCCAGGGACCAGGGGTCTCCTACGAGCAGTACTTC
CDR3: CASSLTQGPGVSYEQYF
size: many
V: TRBV5-1
D: NA
J: TRBJ2-7

DNA: TGTGCCAGCAGTTACGGGTGGTTACTCTCCTACGAGCAGTACTTC
CDR3: CASSYGWLLSYEQYF
size: many
V: TRBV6-2/TRBV6-3
D: NA
J: TRBJ2-7

DNA: TGTGCCAGCTCCCCCACGCGGGACAGGGACCACGAGCAGTACTTC
CDR3: CASSPTRDRDHEQYF
size: many
V: TRBV18
D: TRBD1
J: TRBJ2-7

DNA: TGTGCCAGCTCACCCGGATCGGTCCTACAGCCCCAGCATTTT
CDR3: CASSPGSVLQPQHF
size: many
V: TRBV18
D: NA
J: TRBJ1-5

DNA: TGCGCCAGCAGCTTGCTGTATCGGCTAGCGGGAGACGGAAGTACCGGGGAGCTGTTTTTT
CDR3: CASSLLYRLAGDGSTGELFF
size: many
V: TRBV5-1
D: TRBD2
J: TRBJ2-2

DNA: TGTGCCAGCAGTCCGACGAGAGGGACAGGGGAATACAGCAATCAGCCCCAGCATTTT
CDR3: CASSPTRGTGEYSNQPQHF
size: many
V: TRBV28
D: TRBD1
J: TRBJ1-5

DNA: TGCAGTGCTAGAGTTCGACAGGGATCGAAAGACTCCTACGAGCAGTACTTC
CDR3: CSARVRQGSKDSYEQYF
size: many
V: TRBV20-1
D: TRBD1
J: TRBJ2-7

DNA: TGTGCCATCAGTACAACGGATTTCAGCACAGATACGCAGTATTTT
CDR3: CAISTTDFSTDTQYF
size: many
V: TRBV10-3
D: NA
J: TRBJ2-3

DNA: TGTGCCAGCAGCTTAGCGCTCAGCCCTAATGAAAAACTGTTTTTT
CDR3: CASSLALSPNEKLFF
size: many
V: TRBV7-9
D: NA
J: TRBJ1-4

DNA: TGTGCCAGTTCACTAGCGGGGGGTATGAATGAGCAGTTCTTC
CDR3: CASSLAGGMNEQFF
size: NA
V: TRBV19
D: TRBD2
J: TRBJ2-1

DNA: TGTGCCAGAACCGGTGGACTAGCGGGGGGGCCGGAGACCCAGTACTTC
CDR3: CARTGGLAGGPETQYF
size: NA
V: TRBV14
D: TRBD2
J: TRBJ2-5

DNA: TGTGCCGACAGCCCCCACACAGATACGCAGTATTTT
CDR3: CADSPHTDTQYF
size: NA
V: TRBV9
D: NA
J: TRBJ2-3

DNA: TGTGCCATCAGTGAGTCGATAAAGGAACATCCCGAGGCCTTC
CDR3: CAISESIKEHPEAF
size: few
V: TRBV10-3
D: NA
J: TRBJ1-2

DNA: TGTGCCAGCAGCTCCACGAGCGGGACTAGAAGCACAGATACGCAGTATTTT
CDR3: CASSSTSGTRSTDTQYF
size: many
V: TRBV7-2
D: TRBD2
J: TRBJ2-3

DNA: TGTGCCAGCAGCTTGGACTCCGGATCTGGAAACACCATATATTTT
CDR3: CASSLDSGSGNTIYF
size: many
V: TRBV5-5
D: NA
J: TRBJ1-3

DNA: TGTGCCACCAGCAGAGATCGTATGTCCAAAAACATTCAGTACTTC
CDR3: CATSRDRMSKNIQYF
size: many
V: TRBV15
D: NA
J: TRBJ2-4

DNA: TGTGCCTGCCCGGGACATAATACCGCCTCACCCCTCCACTTT
CDR3: CACPGHNTASPLHF
size: many
V: TRBV30
D: NA
J: TRBJ1-6

DNA: TGCGCCAGCCCATATCGGACCGCCACTTGCTCCGACAATGAGCAGTTCTTC
CDR3: CASPYRTATCSDNEQFF
size: NA
V: TRBV5-1
D: NA
J: TRBJ2-1

DNA: TGCAGTGCTCCTACTAGCGGCAATGAGCAGTTCTTC
CDR3: CSAPTSGNEQFF
size: many
V: TRBV20-1
D: TRBD2
J: TRBJ2-1

DNA: TGCGCCAGCAGCTTAGGGCAGCAACCCTTCTACGAGCAGTACTTC
CDR3: CASSLGQQPFYEQYF
size: many
V: TRBV5-1
D: NA
J: TRBJ2-7

DNA: TGCAGCGGAGGACATTACTACAATGAGCAGTTCTTC
CDR3: CSGGHYYNEQFF
size: many
V: TRBV29-1
D: NA
J: TRBJ2-1

DNA: TGTGCCAGCATCTCACTAGCGGGGGGCCCAGATACGCAGTATTTT
CDR3: CASISLAGGPDTQYF
size: many
V: TRBV7-8
D: TRBD2
J: TRBJ2-3

DNA: TGTGCCAGCAGCCGGTGGGGGAGGGGGGGAGGAGGTGAGCAGTTCTTC
CDR3: CASSRWGRGGGGEQFF
size: many
V: TRBV27
D: NA
J: TRBJ2-1

DNA: TGCAGCGTTGAACCAGGGGGCGCCCCTGAAGCTTTCTTT
CDR3: CSVEPGGAPEAFF
size: many
V: TRBV29-1
D: TRBD1
J: TRBJ1-1

DNA: TGTGCCAGCTCACCACCGGGACGCCGGACCGCCAACACTGAAGCTTTCTTT
CDR3: CASSPPGRRTANTEAFF
size: NA
V: TRBV18
D: NA
J: TRBJ1-1

DNA: TGTGCAAGCGGCTTAATTGGGGCAGGGGCCGCCTACGAGCAGTACTTC
CDR3: CASGLIGAGAAYEQYF
size: NA
V: TRBV7-9
D: NA
J: TRBJ2-7

DNA: TGTGCCAGCAGCTTAGAACCGGGACAGTTACGATCCACCTTC
CDR3: CASSLEPGQLRSTF
size: medium-sized
V: TRBV7-2
D: TRBD1
J: TRBJ1-2

DNA: TGTGCCAGCAGCTTAACCGGGGCAGCCTTTTCTGGGGCCAACGTCCTGACTTTC
CDR3: CASSLTGAAFSGANVLTF
size: NA
V: TRBV7-3
D: NA
J: TRBJ2-6